Each of the 19 T cell receptor beta chains below was sequenced from the same sample in a study of cytomegalovirus exposure and HLA in healthy donors. The PCR employed 60 Vbeta primers together with 13 Jbeta primers. Method: immunoSEQ multiplex PCR; TCRdb's copy keeps in-frame clones and lacks some. Of about 130,000 clones listed, 83% are singletons. The material sequenced was PBMCs. These receptors came from a man between 18 and 29 years old in good health and CMV-seropositive.

The chain joins TRBV7-9 to TRBJ2-3, with unresolved D. The CDR3 sequence is 14 residues long. Per the germline V gene, CDR1 is SEHNR and CDR2 is FQNEAQ (reference sequence). V gave up 5 bases and J gave up 0 bases, with 9 bases separating them. CDR3 region: CASSGSPSTDTQYF. As DNA, the CDR3 is TGTGCCAGCAGCGGCAGTCCTAGCACAGATACGCAGTATTTT.

V gene TRBV19 combines with J gene TRBJ2-3, with D perhaps TRBD2 (5 bases). This CDR3 contains 14 residues. Germline CDR1 LNHDA, CDR2 SQIVND (reference sequence). Trimming took 8 bases from V and 8 from J, leaving 20 bases between them. CDR3 loop: CASAEVSGSGTQYF. The CDR3 bases are TGTGCCAGTGCGGAAGTTTCGGGAAGCGGTACGCAGTATTTT. The full variable domain, completed using reference TRBV19 and TRBJ2-3, is DGGITQSPKYLFRKEGQNVTLSCEQNLNHDAMYWYRQDPGQGLRLIYYSQIVNDFQKGDIAEGYSVSREKKESFPLTVTSAQKNPTAFYLCASAEVSGSGTQYFGPGTRLTVL.

This clone has only a few counts. The chain is built from TRBV9 and TRBJ1-6, with TRBD1 identical over 8 bases. The trim removed 3 bases at V and 6 bases at J, leaving 11 bases unmatched. CDR1 SGDLS and CDR2 YYNGEE come from the germline V gene. The CDR3 consists of 17 residues. The CDR3 DNA reads as TGTGCCAGCAGCGCGCTGGACAGGGCTGCAATTAATTCACCCCTCCACTTT. It codes for CASSALDRAAINSPLHF.

J is TRBJ2-1 and V is TRBV9; 15 bases agree with TRBD2. The CDR3 is 15 amino acids. V shed 3 bases and J 14 bases; nucleotides not matched to a gene: 9. Per germline, CDR1 SGDLS and CDR2 YYNGEE. In DNA, the CDR3 is TGTGCCAGCAGCGCACGGACTAGCGGGGGGGCCCGAAAGTTCTTC. It translates to CASSARTSGGARKFF.

The genes are TRBV9 and TRBJ1-4; TRBD1 might be the D (5 bases). Trimming stripped 4 bases from V and 8 bases from J, with 15 bases between. CDR3 length equals 14 residues. CDR1 is SGDLS and CDR2 is YYNGEE in the germline V gene. CDR3 bases: TGTGCCAGCAGCCCCCCGCAGGAGGGGGAAAAACTGTTTTTT. Amino acid sequence: CASSPPQEGEKLFF. The full variable domain, with the rest looked up from reference TRBV9 and TRBJ1-4, is DSGVTQTPKHLITATGQRVTLRCSPRSGDLSVYWYQQSLDQGLQFLIQYYNGEERAKGNILERFSAQQFPDLHSELNLSSLELGDSALYFCASSPPQEGEKLFFGSGTQLSVL.

This chain links TRBV23-1 with TRBJ2-3, with D perhaps TRBD2 (6 bases). TRBV23-1 is placed among ORFs of uncertain function. There are 15 residues in the CDR3. Trimming removed 3 bases from V and 8 bases from J, with 18 bases in between. CDR3 sequence: CASSQPGWGAGTQYF. In nucleotides, the CDR3 is TGCGCCAGCAGTCAGCCGGGATGGGGAGCGGGTACGCAGTATTTT.

In nucleotides, the CDR3 is TGTGCCAGCAGCCTAGGACAGGGAGGAGATACGCAGTATTTT. Translating it yields CASSLGQGGDTQYF. The chain recombines TRBV7-6 with TRBJ2-3, with 8 positions matching TRBD1. The CDR3 totals 14 residues. V was pared by 5 bases and J by 5 bases, with 6 bases of the junction left unmatched. The germline gives CDR1 SGHVS, CDR2 FNYEAQ.

This chain links TRBV7-9 with TRBJ1-2; D might be TRBD1 (5 bases). Trimming removed 5 bases from V and 4 bases from J, with 14 bases in between. The CDR3 has 14 amino acids. Germline assignment: CDR1 SEHNR and CDR2 FQNEAQ (reference sequence). The CDR3 nucleotides are TGTGCCAGCAGCCGAGGAGGGGTCACCTATGGCTACACCTTC. It encodes CASSRGGVTYGYTF.

The chain is built from TRBV7-4 and TRBJ1-3, with D uncertain. Germline loops: CDR1 SGHVT, CDR2 SQSDAQ. Between the trimmed V and J ends, which lost 6 bases and 0 bases, there was a span of 12 bases. CDR3 length: 15 residues. The CDR3 protein is CASRRRPSSGNTIYF. DNA for the CDR3: TGTGCCAGCAGACGTCGTCCGAGCTCTGGAAACACCATATATTTT.

The chain links TRBV5-4 to TRBJ2-3, with D hard to call. The CDR3 sequence is 16 residues long. CDR1 is SGHNT and CDR2 is YYREEE in the germline V gene (reference sequence). V was clipped by 4 bases and J by 0 bases, with 15 bases between them. The CDR3 sequence: CASSLWMGPSTDTQYF. In DNA, the CDR3 is TGTGCCAGCAGCCTATGGATGGGCCCTAGCACAGATACGCAGTATTTT.

This chain links TRBV5-1 with TRBJ2-1; 10 nucleotides line up with TRBD2. The V and J ends lost 5 bases and 0 bases, in that order; junction bases with no gene match: 17. The CDR3 consists of 20 residues. Germline V gene lookup returns CDR1 SGHRS and CDR2 YFSETQ. The CDR3 here is CASRDGLGLAGASSYNEQFF. The CDR3 DNA follows: TGCGCCAGCAGGGATGGATTAGGGCTAGCGGGGGCGAGCTCCTACAATGAGCAGTTCTTC. The entire variable domain, with the rest obtained from reference TRBV5-1 and TRBJ2-1, is as follows: KAGVTQTPRYLIKTRGQQVTLSCSPISGHRSVSWYQQTPGQGLQFLFEYFSETQRNKGNFPGRFSGRQFSNSRSEMNVSTLELGDSALYLCASRDGLGLAGASSYNEQFFGPGTRLTVL.

The chain uses TRBV9 and TRBJ2-3; TRBD2 aligns across 9 bases. The germline V gene has CDR1 SGDLS and CDR2 YYNGEE. Unmatched junction bases numbered 11, after V lost 0 bases and J lost 0 bases. The CDR3 consists of 19 residues. Written as DNA, the CDR3 is TGTGCCAGCAGCGTAGAGGAGGGGGTAGCGGGGGCTAGCACAGATACGCAGTATTTT. Translating it yields CASSVEEGVAGASTDTQYF.

The J gene is TRBJ1-2, the V gene TRBV7-9; D ambiguous. V lost 4 bases and J 4 bases, leaving 13 bases between the germline ends. The CDR3 totals 14 residues. The germline V gene has CDR1 SEHNR and CDR2 FQNEAQ (reference sequence). CDR3 coding DNA: TGTGCCAGCAGCTCAACGGTGGTTATCTATGGCTACACCTTC. This translates into CASSSTVVIYGYTF.

The genes are TRBV18 and TRBJ1-1; a weak D match, TRBD1 (5 bases). Trimming pared 0 bases from V and 4 bases from J, leaving 6 bases between. This CDR3 spans 13 amino acids. The germline V gene has CDR1 KGHSH and CDR2 LQKENI. The DNA for the CDR3 is TGTGCCAGCTCACCACCGGGGGGCACTGAAGCTTTCTTT. As protein: CASSPPGGTEAFF. Looking up the rest from reference TRBV18 and TRBJ1-1 gives the full variable domain: NAGVMQNPRHLVRRRGQEARLRCSPMKGHSHVYWYRQLPEEGLKFMVYLQKENIIDESGMPKERFSAEFPKEGPSILRIQQVVRGDSAAYFCASSPPGGTEAFFGQGTRLTVV.

This clone was seen only once. The chain combines TRBV7-8 with TRBJ1-3; D ambiguous. Germline-derived CDR1 and CDR2 are SGHVS and FQNEAQ. With 5 bases removed from V and 4 bases from J, the gap between germline ends came to 15 bases. This CDR3 is 15 amino acids long. The CDR3 DNA is TGTGCCAGCAGCCACCTGGGCACTGCGGGAAACACCATATATTTT. It yields the protein CASSHLGTAGNTIYF.

The chain combines TRBV11-3 with TRBJ2-2, with D tentatively TRBD1 (6 bases). V lost 5 bases and J 1 base, leaving 8 bases between the germline ends. The V gene's germline CDR1 is SGHNT and CDR2 YENEEA. The CDR3 length is 14 residues. The CDR3 region has the DNA TGTGCCAGCAGCCTGACAGGGAACACCGGGGAGCTGTTTTTT. This gives the protein CASSLTGNTGELFF.

The chain employs TRBV6-6 and TRBJ1-2; TRBD1 aligns across 8 bases. The CDR3 totals 12 residues. J was trimmed by 8 bases and V by 3 bases; bases with no gene match: 2. Germline CDR1 reads MNHNY; CDR2 reads SVGAGI (reference sequence). CDR3 amino acids: CASSYGQGGYTF. DNA for the CDR3: TGTGCCAGCAGTTATGGACAGGGAGGCTACACCTTC.

The chain recombines TRBV6-5 with TRBJ1-2; TRBD1 aligns across 7 bases. Germline trimming cut 2 bases from V and 7 bases from J; bases unmatched to any gene: 7. CDR1 and CDR2 (germline): MNHEY, SVGAGI. The CDR3 consists of 14 residues. Written as DNA, the CDR3 is TGTGCCAGCAGTTACGTGGCCAGGGGGAGTGGCTACACCTTC. Protein product: CASSYVARGSGYTF.

V and J are TRBV5-1 and TRBJ1-6; 10 bases agree with TRBD1. Germline CDR1 and CDR2: SGHRS and YFSETQ. The CDR3 has 19 amino acids. Germline trimming cut 7 bases from V and 0 bases from J; bases unmatched to any gene: 13. In DNA form, the CDR3 reads TGCGCCAGCTCCAACCCGGGACAGGGGCCATACTCCTATAATTCACCCCTCCACTTT. Protein product: CASSNPGQGPYSYNSPLHF.